This entry describes one T cell receptor (beta chain). What it recognizes is unknown. The entry originates in a study of T cells in localized non-small cell lung cancer. Study-wide findings and caveats: A median of about 58 of the top 100 tumor clones appeared in adjacent lung, which was paired and uninvolved. Uninvolved adjacent lung had higher T cell clonality than tumor and all other tissues. Heterogeneity is still possible, as just one tumor region was sequenced. A raised T cell density in blood coincided with lengthier overall survival.

TCRdb keeps only in-frame clones here, not all; method: immunoSEQ multiplex PCR. The top ten clones hold roughly 4.5% of a sample with 35,000 or so clones, roughly 90% of them seen once. The CDR3 totals 15 residues. Germline CDR1 and CDR2: MNHNY and SVGAGI (reference sequence). V was clipped by 6 bases and J by 0 bases, with 12 bases between them. V is TRBV6-6 and J is TRBJ1-5; D uncertain. The sequencing here drew on peripheral blood, taken before any cancer treatment. The source is a man between 40 and 75 years old with stage I lung adenocarcinoma. The CDR3 loop reads CASRDSGYSNQPQHF. The DNA of the CDR3 is TGTGCCAGCAGAGACTCGGGTTATAGCAATCAGCCCCAGCATTTT.